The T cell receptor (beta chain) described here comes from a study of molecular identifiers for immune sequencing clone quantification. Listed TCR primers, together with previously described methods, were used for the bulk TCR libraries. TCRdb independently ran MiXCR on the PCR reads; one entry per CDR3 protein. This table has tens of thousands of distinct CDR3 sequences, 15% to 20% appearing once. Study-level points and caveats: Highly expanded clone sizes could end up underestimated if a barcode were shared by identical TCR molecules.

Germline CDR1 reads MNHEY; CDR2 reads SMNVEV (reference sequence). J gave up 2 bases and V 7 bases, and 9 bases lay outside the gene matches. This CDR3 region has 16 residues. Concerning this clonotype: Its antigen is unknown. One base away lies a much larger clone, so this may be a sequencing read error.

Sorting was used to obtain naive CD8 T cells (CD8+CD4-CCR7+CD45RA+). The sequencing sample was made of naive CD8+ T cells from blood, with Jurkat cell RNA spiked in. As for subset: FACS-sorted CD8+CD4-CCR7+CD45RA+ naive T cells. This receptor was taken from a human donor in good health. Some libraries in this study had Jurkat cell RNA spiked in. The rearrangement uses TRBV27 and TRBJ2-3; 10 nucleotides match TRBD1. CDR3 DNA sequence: TGTGCCAGCAAGCCTGGGACAGGGGCTTTCACAGATACGCAGTATTTT. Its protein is CASKPGTGAFTDTQYF.